The present entry profiles one TCR beta chain with its context. Then a second PCR, running about 6 to 12 cycles, was carried out with a sample-barcoded 5' primer and a J-beta primer mix. TCRdb reprocessed the 5' RACE reads via MiXCR and lists one record per CDR3 protein. The data show 650,000 or so distinct CDR3 sequences, with around 52% seen just once and around an eighth held by the top ten. The sample belongs to a study of blood T cells in healthy people across ages. Study-wide background: Template switching recovered approximately one barcoded beta molecule for every two T cells.

Germline V gene lookup returns CDR1 SQVTM and CDR2 ANQGSEA. The CDR3 sequence is 15 residues long. V was cut by 6 bases and J by 0 bases, with 12 bases left in between. This TCR came from an elderly woman in good health. This chain connects TRBV29-1 to TRBJ2-6; D is possibly TRBD1 (5 bases). The material sequenced was blood. In DNA form, the CDR3 reads TGCAGCGTCGGCGTAAGGGGCTCTGGGGCCAACGTCCTGACTTTC. Translation: CSVGVRGSGANVLTF. Together with reference TRBV29-1 and TRBJ2-6, the CDR3 gives the full variable domain: SAVISQKPSRDICQRGTSLTIQCQVDSQVTMMFWYRQQPGQSLTLIATANQGSEATYESGFVIDKFPISRPNLTFSTLTVSNMSPEDSSIYLCSVGVRGSGANVLTFGAGSRLTVL.